One sample yielded the 24 T cell receptor beta chains listed below, sequenced in a study of blood T cell repertoires in COVID-19. Sequenced by immunoSEQ multiplex PCR; TCRdb stores in-frame clones only, minus some. The table has tens of thousands of clones, 91% seen once; the top ten hold 4% to 5%. The sample consisted of peripheral blood. Receptors originate from a human donor in a cohort sampled during active COVID-19.

The chain recombines TRBV5-4 with TRBJ2-2, with 8 bases identical to TRBD2. Trimming cost V 0 bases and J 0 bases; bases outside gene matches: 4. The CDR3 spans 17 residues. Germline V CDR1 and CDR2: SGHNT, YYREEE (reference sequence). The CDR3 loop reads CASSLGSSGPNTGELFF. The CDR3 DNA is TGTGCCAGCAGCTTGGGGTCTAGCGGGCCGAACACCGGGGAGCTGTTTTTT. The entire variable domain, with the rest obtained from reference TRBV5-4 and TRBJ2-2, is as follows: ETGVTQSPTHLIKTRGQQVTLRCSSQSGHNTVSWYQQALGQGPQFIFQYYREEENGRGNFPPRFSGLQFPNYSSELNVNALELDDSALYLCASSLGSSGPNTGELFFGEGSRLTVL.

This chain connects TRBV7-2 to TRBJ2-5, with D possibly being TRBD1 (5 bases). V was pared by 5 bases and J by 0 bases, with 7 bases between. The CDR3 has 13 amino acids. From germline, CDR1 is SGHTA and CDR2 FQGNSA. CDR3 sequence: CASSPGYQETQYF. CDR3 DNA: TGTGCCAGCAGCCCAGGGTACCAAGAGACCCAGTACTTC.

This clone was observed a single time. The J gene is TRBJ2-3, the V gene TRBV30; D is perhaps TRBD2 (7 bases). Germline CDR1 and CDR2: GTSNPN and SVGIG (reference sequence). V dropped 7 bases and J dropped 4 bases, with 15 bases sitting between them. The CDR3 covers 13 residues. The CDR3 reads CASASGGPDTQYF. The DNA of the CDR3 is TGTGCCTCAGCGTCGGGGGGCCCAGATACGCAGTATTTT.

The chain uses TRBV7-9 and TRBJ1-4, with D unresolved. The germline V and J ends were trimmed by 2 bases and 0 bases, with 7 bases remaining between them. The CDR3 runs to 15 residues. The germline V gene encodes CDR1 SEHNR and CDR2 FQNEAQ (reference sequence). The CDR3 spells CASSLQTSTNEKLFF. The CDR3 region has the DNA TGTGCCAGCAGCTTACAGACTTCAACTAATGAAAAACTGTTTTTT.

V usage is TRBV4-3 and J usage is TRBJ1-2; the match to TRBD1 covers 8 bases. V lost 4 bases, J lost 7 bases, and 8 bases stayed unmatched. Looked up from germline, CDR1 is LGHNA and CDR2 is YSLEER. The CDR3 totals 14 residues. CDR3 in amino acids: CASSPGTQGAGYTF. Written as DNA, the CDR3 is TGCGCCAGCAGCCCCGGGACGCAGGGGGCTGGCTACACCTTC.

The chain carries TRBV11-3 and TRBJ1-1; TRBD1 aligns across 8 bases. V was pared by 3 bases and J by 3 bases, with 0 bases of the junction left unmatched. The CDR3 loop spans 13 amino acids. In germline, CDR1 is SGHNT, CDR2 YENEEA. The CDR3 region is CASSLTGDTEAFF. The CDR3 nucleotides are TGTGCCAGCAGCTTGACAGGGGACACTGAAGCTTTCTTT.

The rearrangement links TRBV7-2 to TRBJ2-2; 8 nucleotides line up with TRBD2. Germline V gives CDR1 SGHTA, CDR2 FQGNSA. The CDR3 totals 15 residues. The ends lost 1 base at V and 7 bases at J; junction bases unmatched: 5. The CDR3 sequence: CASSLGSGMGGELFF. In nucleotides, the CDR3 is TGTGCCAGCAGCTTAGGTAGCGGGATGGGCGGGGAGCTGTTTTTT.

The chain is built from TRBV28 and TRBJ1-1, with unresolved D. This CDR3 region has 13 residues. Germline CDR1 MDHEN, CDR2 SYDVKM. The V end was cut by 3 bases, the J end by 7 bases, with 12 bases between. CDR3 in amino acids: CASSLIGQIEAFF. CDR3 DNA sequence: TGTGCCAGCAGTTTGATTGGCCAGATTGAAGCTTTCTTT.

The V gene is TRBV5-8, the J gene TRBJ2-7, with 8 positions matching TRBD1. Germline values: CDR1 SGHTS, CDR2 YDEGEE. This CDR3 comprises 15 residues. J was trimmed by 3 bases and V by 5 bases; bases with no gene match: 10. The CDR3 loop reads CASSLGQGGIYEQYF. CDR3 in DNA: TGTGCCAGCAGTCTAGGACAGGGCGGGATCTACGAGCAGTACTTC.

The chain joins TRBV28 to TRBJ2-2, with 10 bases lining up with TRBD1. Per the germline V gene, CDR1 is MDHEN and CDR2 is SYDVKM. The CDR3 length is 15 residues. V was clipped by 6 bases and J by 6 bases; unmatched bases: 7. The CDR3 region is CASRPRTGGPGELFF. CDR3 in DNA: TGTGCCAGCAGACCCCGGACAGGGGGACCCGGGGAGCTGTTTTTT.

The rearrangement uses TRBV7-2 and TRBJ2-5, with D unclear. The CDR3 covers 13 residues. CDR1 is SGHTA, CDR2 FQGNSA, per germline. Trimming cost V 1 base and J 4 bases, with 7 bases left between them. The CDR3: CASSLGAGETQYF. DNA of the CDR3: TGTGCCAGCAGCTTAGGGGCAGGAGAGACCCAGTACTTC.

Regarding this clone: In the same sample, other DNA sequences code for this CDR3. The chain is built from TRBV28 and TRBJ1-3, with 9 bases fitting TRBD1. The J segment lost 3 bases and the V segment lost 1 base, leaving 4 bases of the junction unmatched. CDR1 MDHEN and CDR2 SYDVKM come from the germline V gene. This CDR3 contains 16 residues. CDR3 sequence reads: CASSLSTGGGGNTIYF. CDR3 DNA: TGTGCCAGCAGTTTATCCACAGGGGGCGGTGGAAACACCATATATTTT. Full variable domain (rest looked up from reference TRBV28 and TRBJ1-3): DVKVTQSSRYLVKRTGEKVFLECVQDMDHENMFWYRQDPGLGLRLIYFSYDVKMKEKGDIPEGYSVSREKKERFSLILESASTNQTSMYLCASSLSTGGGGNTIYFGEGSWLTVV.

The J gene is TRBJ1-2, the V gene TRBV24-1; 8 bases fit TRBD1. The V and J ends lost 4 bases and 8 bases, in that order; junction bases with no gene match: 8. Germline CDR1 is KGHDR and CDR2 is SFDVKD. The CDR3 contains 14 residues. CDR3 in amino acids: CATSDQDRGWGYTF. The CDR3 bases are TGTGCCACCAGTGACCAAGACAGGGGATGGGGCTACACCTTC.

This chain joins TRBV3-1 (or the pseudogene TRBV3-2) and TRBJ2-5; a weak D match, TRBD2 (5 bases). This CDR3 is 17 amino acids long. Germline V gives CDR1 LGHDT, CDR2 YNNKEL (reference sequence). The V end lost 5 bases, the J end lost 0 bases, and 19 bases lay between the germline ends. This CDR3 is CASSGREGSQYQETQYF. The CDR3 DNA sequence: TGTGCCAGCAGCGGACGGGAAGGCAGCCAGTACCAAGAGACCCAGTACTTC.

This chain uses TRBV6-2 or TRBV6-3 with TRBJ2-6, with D tentatively TRBD1 (6 bases). Germline CDR1 is MNHEY and CDR2 is SVGEGT. The CDR3 has 20 residues. Between the trimmed V and J ends, which lost 5 bases and 4 bases, there was a span of 27 bases. For the CDR3, the DNA is TGTGCCAGCAGTCAGTCAGTTAAATCTCTCAGGGGAGAGGGGGCCAACGTCCTGACTTTC. This encodes CASSQSVKSLRGEGANVLTF.

This rearrangement joins TRBV5-4 to TRBJ1-5; D uncertain. The germline gives CDR1 SGHNT, CDR2 YYREEE (reference sequence). The V gene lost 0 bases and the J gene lost 11 bases, with 12 bases spanning the gap. This CDR3 comprises 13 residues. CDR3 protein: CASSLDLGRAQHF. The CDR3 nucleotides read TGTGCCAGCAGCTTGGATCTGGGGAGGGCCCAGCATTTT.

The chain is built from TRBV6-5 and TRBJ2-3; TRBD2 is a possible D gene (6 bases). With 6 bases removed from V and 6 bases from J, the gap between germline ends came to 13 bases. Germline loops: CDR1 MNHEY, CDR2 SVGAGI. The CDR3 loop spans 13 amino acids. The CDR3 spells CASSRDSRDTQYF. The CDR3 DNA follows: TGTGCCAGCAGCCGGGACTCAAGGGATACGCAGTATTTT.

The V gene is TRBV18, the J gene TRBJ1-2; TRBD1 agrees at 12 bases. Germline values: CDR1 KGHSH, CDR2 LQKENI. J lost 4 bases, V lost 6 bases, and 6 bases had no gene match. This CDR3 is built from 15 residues. The chain's CDR3 is CASSPTGQGAYGYTF. CDR3 nucleotide sequence: TGTGCCAGCTCCCCCACGGGACAGGGGGCCTATGGCTACACCTTC.

The rearrangement uses TRBV19 and TRBJ1-5; 7 nucleotides match TRBD1. This CDR3 is 11 amino acids long. From germline, CDR1 is LNHDA and CDR2 SQIVND (reference sequence). V was clipped by 4 bases and J by 12 bases; unmatched bases: 3. The DNA for the CDR3 is TGTGCCAGTAGTAAACAGGGGATCCAGCATTTT. Protein product: CASSKQGIQHF.

The rearrangement links TRBV6-4 to TRBJ2-3, with D possibly being TRBD2 (6 bases). CDR3 length: 14 amino acids. Germline values: CDR1 MRHNA, CDR2 SNTAGT. Trimming left V 11 bases short and J 3 bases short, with 18 bases between. CDR3 bases: TGTGCCCGCGCTGGGGGAGGCACGACAGATACGCAGTATTTT. Protein: CARAGGGTTDTQYF.

The chain has TRBV4-1 and TRBJ1-5; 7 bases map to TRBD1. The trim removed 4 bases at V and 6 bases at J, leaving 9 bases unmatched. Germline loops: CDR1 MGHRA, CDR2 YSYEKL. The CDR3 runs 15 residues. For the CDR3, the DNA is TGCGCCAGCAGCCTCTGGGTAGGGGGCGGTCAGCCCCAGCATTTT. Its protein is CASSLWVGGGQPQHF.

The chain combines TRBV4-1 with TRBJ2-5; possible D gene TRBD1, 5 bases. The CDR3 is made up of 13 amino acids. CDR1 is MGHRA, CDR2 YSYEKL, per germline. Trimming stripped 3 bases from V and 9 bases from J, with 14 bases between. CDR3 protein: CASSHAGSEPQYF. The CDR3 DNA reads TGCGCCAGCAGCCACGCAGGGTCCGAACCCCAGTACTTC.

V usage is TRBV6-6 and J usage is TRBJ2-2, with D perhaps matching TRBD1 (5 bases). The V end lost 5 bases, the J end lost 8 bases, and 18 bases lay between the germline ends. The CDR3 has 15 amino acids. The germline gives CDR1 MNHNY, CDR2 SVGAGI (reference sequence). The CDR3 loop reads CASSPPGHVKGELFF. The CDR3 bases are TGTGCCAGCAGTCCACCCGGACATGTCAAAGGGGAGCTGTTTTTT.

The J gene is TRBJ1-1, the V gene TRBV27; no clear D gene. Germline V lookup: CDR1 MNHEY, CDR2 SMNVEV (reference sequence). The CDR3 spans 12 residues. Trimming removed 5 bases from V and 9 bases from J, with 13 bases in between. CDR3 in amino acids: CASSQTGLQAFF. The CDR3 bases are TGTGCCAGCAGTCAAACGGGGTTGCAAGCTTTCTTT.